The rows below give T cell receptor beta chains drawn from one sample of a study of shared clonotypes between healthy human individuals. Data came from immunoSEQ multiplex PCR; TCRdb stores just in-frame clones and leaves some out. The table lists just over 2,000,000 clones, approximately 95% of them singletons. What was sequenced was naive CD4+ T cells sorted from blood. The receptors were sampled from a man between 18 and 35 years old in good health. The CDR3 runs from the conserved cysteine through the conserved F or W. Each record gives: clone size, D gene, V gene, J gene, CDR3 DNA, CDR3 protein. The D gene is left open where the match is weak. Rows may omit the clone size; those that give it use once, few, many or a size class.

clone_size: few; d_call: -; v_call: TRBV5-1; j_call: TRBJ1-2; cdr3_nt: TGCGCCAGCAGCTTGGACAGTAACTATGGCTACACCTTC; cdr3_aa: CASSLDSNYGYTF
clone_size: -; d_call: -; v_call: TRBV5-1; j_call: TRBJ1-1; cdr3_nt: TGCGCCAGCAGCTCGCCAGGCAAAGAGGGGTTAGGAGCTTTCTTT; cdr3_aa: CASSSPGKEGLGAFF
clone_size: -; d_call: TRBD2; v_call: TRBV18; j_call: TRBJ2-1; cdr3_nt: TGTGCCAGTCAGCCGACTAGCACCGACTACAATGAGCAGTTCTTC; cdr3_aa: CASQPTSTDYNEQFF
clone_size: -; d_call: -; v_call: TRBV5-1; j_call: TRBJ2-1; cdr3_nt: TGCGCCAGCTTCGCCTCCCCGGTTCTGACTGGTCGTGAGCAGTTCTTC; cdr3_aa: CASFASPVLTGREQFF
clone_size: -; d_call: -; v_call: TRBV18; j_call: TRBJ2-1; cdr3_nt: TGTGCCAGCTCACCACCGGCTGACAATGAGCAGTTCTTC; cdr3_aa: CASSPPADNEQFF
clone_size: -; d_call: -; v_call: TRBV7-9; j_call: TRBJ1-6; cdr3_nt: TGTGCCAGCAGCCAGTGGTCTAATAATTCACCCCTCCACTTT; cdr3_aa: CASSQWSNNSPLHF
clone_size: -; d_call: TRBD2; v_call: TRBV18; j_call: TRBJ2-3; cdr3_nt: TGTGCCAGCTCACCGCTGGGACTAGCGGGACCGGCAGATACGCAGTATTTT; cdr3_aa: CASSPLGLAGPADTQYF
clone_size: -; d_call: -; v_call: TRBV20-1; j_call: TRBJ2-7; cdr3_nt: TGCAGTGTTGCCCGATCCTACGAGCAGTACTTC; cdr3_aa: CSVARSYEQYF
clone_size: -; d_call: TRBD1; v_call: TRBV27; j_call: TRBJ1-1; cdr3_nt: TGTGCCAGCAGTTTATCTGGGACAGGGGGGGTCAGGACTGAAGCTTTCTTT; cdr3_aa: CASSLSGTGGVRTEAFF
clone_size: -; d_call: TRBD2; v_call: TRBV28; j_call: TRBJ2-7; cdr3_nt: TGTGCCAGCAGTTGGAAGGACCGGGGGGGTGACGAGCAGTACTTC; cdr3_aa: CASSWKDRGGDEQYF
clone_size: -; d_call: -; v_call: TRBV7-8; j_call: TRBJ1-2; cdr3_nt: TGTGCCAGCGGGACGGGGGCTGGCTACACCTTC; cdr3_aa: CASGTGAGYTF
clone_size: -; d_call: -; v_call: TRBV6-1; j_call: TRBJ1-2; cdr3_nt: TGTGCCAGCCGAATAGGGGACACGGGTGGCTACACCTTC; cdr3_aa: CASRIGDTGGYTF
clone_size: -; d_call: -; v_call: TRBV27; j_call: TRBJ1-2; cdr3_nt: TGTGCCAGCAGTTCCCCCTTCGCGACGGGCTACACCTTC; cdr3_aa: CASSSPFATGYTF
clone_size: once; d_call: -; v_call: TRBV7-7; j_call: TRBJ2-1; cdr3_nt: TGTGCTAGCAGCTACAGGGTTGGGGCTGGGGATGAGCAGTTCTTC; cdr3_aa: CASSYRVGAGDEQFF
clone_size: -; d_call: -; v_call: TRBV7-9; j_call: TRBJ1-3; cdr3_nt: TGTGCCAGCAGCCCTACGGTCTTGGGGGCAGGAAACACCATATATTTT; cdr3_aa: CASSPTVLGAGNTIYF
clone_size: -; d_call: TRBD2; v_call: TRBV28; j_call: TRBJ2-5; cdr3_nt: TGTGCCAGCAACTCGGCGGGGGGGCTGCAGACCCAGTACTTC; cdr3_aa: CASNSAGGLQTQYF
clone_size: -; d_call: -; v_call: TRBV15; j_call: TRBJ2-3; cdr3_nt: TGTGCCACCAGCAGAGACAGGGCCCGCACAGATACGCAGTATTTT; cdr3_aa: CATSRDRARTDTQYF
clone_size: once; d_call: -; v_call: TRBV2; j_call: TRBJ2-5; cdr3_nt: TGTGCCAGCAGTGAGTGGGGATCCCAAGAGACCCAGTACTTC; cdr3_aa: CASSEWGSQETQYF
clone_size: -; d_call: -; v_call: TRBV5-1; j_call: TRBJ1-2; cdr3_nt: TGCGCCAGCAGCTTGTGGGGGACAATTAACTATGGCTACACCTTC; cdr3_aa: CASSLWGTINYGYTF
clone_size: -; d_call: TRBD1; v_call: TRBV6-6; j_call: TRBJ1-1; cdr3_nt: TGTGCCAGCACCCCACCGACCGGGACAGGGGGCCAAGGGGATTTCTTT; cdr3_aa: CASTPPTGTGGQGDFF
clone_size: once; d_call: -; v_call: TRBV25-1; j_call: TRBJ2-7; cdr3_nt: TGTGCCAGCACGGGGCAGGGAAACTACGAGCAGTACTTC; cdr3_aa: CASTGQGNYEQYF
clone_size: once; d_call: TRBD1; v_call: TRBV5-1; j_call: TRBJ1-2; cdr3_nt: TGCGCCAGCCGCGAACCGGACAGGGTGGGAGGCTACACCTTC; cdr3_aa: CASREPDRVGGYTF
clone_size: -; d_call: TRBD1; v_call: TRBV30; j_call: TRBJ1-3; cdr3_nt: TGTGCCTGGAGCCGGACAGGGGCAGGAAACACCATATATTTT; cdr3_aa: CAWSRTGAGNTIYF
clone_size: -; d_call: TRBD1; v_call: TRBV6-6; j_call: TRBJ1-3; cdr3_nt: TGTGCCAGCAGTGGAGGGGGCGAAAACACCATATATTTT; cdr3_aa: CASSGGGENTIYF
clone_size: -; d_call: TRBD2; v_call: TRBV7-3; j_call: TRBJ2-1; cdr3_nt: TGTGCCAGCAGCCCCCGATTACGGACTAGTAATAGCGGGGAAAACAATGAGCAGTTCTTC; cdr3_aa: CASSPRLRTSNSGENNEQFF
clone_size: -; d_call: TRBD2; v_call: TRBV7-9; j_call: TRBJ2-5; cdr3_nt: TGTGCCAGCAAGAGGTGGCGGGAGGGGGGAGAGACCCAGTACTTC; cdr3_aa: CASKRWREGGETQYF
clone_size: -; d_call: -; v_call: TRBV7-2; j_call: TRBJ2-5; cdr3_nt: TGTGCCAGCAGCTTAGTGGGAGGAGGAGAGACCCAGTACTTC; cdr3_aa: CASSLVGGGETQYF
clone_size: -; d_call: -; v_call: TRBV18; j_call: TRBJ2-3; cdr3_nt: TGTGCCAGCTCAACCAACGGGGCCACAGATACGCAGTATTTT; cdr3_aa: CASSTNGATDTQYF
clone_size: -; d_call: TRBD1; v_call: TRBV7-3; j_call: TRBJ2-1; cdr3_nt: TGTGCCAGCAGCCGTGACAGGGACAATGAGCAGTTCTTC; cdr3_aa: CASSRDRDNEQFF
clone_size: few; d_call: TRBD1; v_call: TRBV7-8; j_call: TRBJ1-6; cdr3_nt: TGTGCCAGCAGCTTAGTGACGACAGGGAATTCACCCCTCCACTTT; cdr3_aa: CASSLVTTGNSPLHF
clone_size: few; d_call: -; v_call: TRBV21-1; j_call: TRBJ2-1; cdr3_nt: TGTGCCAGCAGCAAAGTGCCGGGTTCTGAACGAAAGAATGAGCAGTTCTTC; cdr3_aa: CASSKVPGSERKNEQFF
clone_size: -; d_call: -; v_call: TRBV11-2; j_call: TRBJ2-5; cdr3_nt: TGTGCCAGCAGCTTAGAGGCCGGGATCGAGACCCAGTACTTC; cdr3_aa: CASSLEAGIETQYF
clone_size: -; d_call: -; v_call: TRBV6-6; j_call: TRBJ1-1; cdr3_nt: TGTGCCAGCAGTCGAGGTTACGAAGCTTTCTTT; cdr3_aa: CASSRGYEAFF
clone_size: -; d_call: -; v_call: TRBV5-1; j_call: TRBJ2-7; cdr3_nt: TGCGCCAGCAGCCGGGACGGCTCCTACGAGCAGTACTTC; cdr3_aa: CASSRDGSYEQYF
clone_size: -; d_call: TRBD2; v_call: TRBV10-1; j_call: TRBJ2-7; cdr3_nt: TGCGCCAGCATCCTGACTAGCGGGGGCTCCGAGCAGTACTTC; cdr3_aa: CASILTSGGSEQYF
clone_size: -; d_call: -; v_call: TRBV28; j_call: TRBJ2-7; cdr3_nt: TGTGCCAGCACCGGGACTTCCTTCAACGAGCAGTACTTC; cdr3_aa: CASTGTSFNEQYF
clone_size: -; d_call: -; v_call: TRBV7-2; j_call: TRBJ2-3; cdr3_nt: TGTGCCAGCAGCCTGGGTACGGACGGAGATACGCAGTATTTT; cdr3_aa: CASSLGTDGDTQYF
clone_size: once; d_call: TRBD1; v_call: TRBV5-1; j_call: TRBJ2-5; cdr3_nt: TGCGCCAGCAGCGTGACAGGGCAGGAGACCCAGTACTTC; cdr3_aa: CASSVTGQETQYF
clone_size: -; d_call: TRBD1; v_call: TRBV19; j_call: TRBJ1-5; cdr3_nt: TGTGCCAGTAGTCCTGTGACAGGGACGAATCAGCCCCAGCATTTT; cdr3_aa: CASSPVTGTNQPQHF
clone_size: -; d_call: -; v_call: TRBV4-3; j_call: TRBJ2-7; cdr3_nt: TGCGCCAGCAGCCAAGGGCTAGTCTACGAGCAGTACTTC; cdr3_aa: CASSQGLVYEQYF
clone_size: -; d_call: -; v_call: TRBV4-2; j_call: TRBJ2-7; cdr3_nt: TGTGCCAGCAGCCAAGAGGGGGCCTACGAGCAGTACTTC; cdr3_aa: CASSQEGAYEQYF
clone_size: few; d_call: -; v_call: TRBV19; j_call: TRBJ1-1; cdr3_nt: TGTGCCAGTAGGATGGAGGGGGAAAACACTGAAGCTTTCTTT; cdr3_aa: CASRMEGENTEAFF
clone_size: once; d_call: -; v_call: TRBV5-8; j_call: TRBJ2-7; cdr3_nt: TGTGCCAGCACCTTGGGAGCCGATAGGTCCTACGAGCAGTACTTC; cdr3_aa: CASTLGADRSYEQYF
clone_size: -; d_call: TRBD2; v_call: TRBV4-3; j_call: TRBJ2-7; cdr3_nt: TGCGCCAGCAGCCAAGGGCTTACCGGGACTAGCGACGACGAGCAGTACTTC; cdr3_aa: CASSQGLTGTSDDEQYF
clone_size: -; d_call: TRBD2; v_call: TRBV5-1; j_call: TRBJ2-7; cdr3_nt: TGCGCCAGCAGCTTTAGCGGGGTTACCTACGAGCAGTACTTC; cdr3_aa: CASSFSGVTYEQYF
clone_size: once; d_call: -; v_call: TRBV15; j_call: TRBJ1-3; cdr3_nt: TGTGCCACCAGCATAGAGGAGGCTGGAAACACCATATATTTT; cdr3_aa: CATSIEEAGNTIYF